A selection of T cell receptor beta chains follows, all from one sample in a study of shared clonotypes between healthy human individuals. Measured with immunoSEQ multiplex PCR; TCRdb has only the in-frame clones, and not every one. The sample records about 1.1 million clones, approximately 80% being singletons. The sequenced sample consisted of memory CD4+ T cells from PBMCs. All receptors derive from a man aged 18 to 29 in good health. Some clones in this sample may be carry-over from other donors' samples. The CDR3 runs from the conserved cysteine through the conserved F or W. The order of the fields is D gene, V gene, clone size, J gene, CDR3 protein, CDR3 DNA. The D gene is left open where the match is weak. Size tells how often a clone was seen (once, few, many) or the class of an expanded clone, and some rows leave it out.

d_call: TRBD1; v_call: TRBV19; clone_size: -; j_call: TRBJ1-1; cdr3_aa: CASSDDRATEAFF; cdr3_nt: TGTGCCAGTAGTGACGACAGGGCGACTGAAGCTTTCTTT
d_call: -; v_call: TRBV6-5; clone_size: -; j_call: TRBJ2-2; cdr3_aa: CASSYSSRGLVVFF; cdr3_nt: TGTGCCAGCAGTTACTCGAGTCGGGGATTGGTGGTGTTTTTT
d_call: TRBD1; v_call: TRBV18; clone_size: -; j_call: TRBJ2-3; cdr3_aa: CASSSSTGMETDTQYF; cdr3_nt: TGTGCCAGCTCATCTTCGACAGGGATGGAGACAGATACGCAGTATTTT
d_call: -; v_call: TRBV7-6; clone_size: -; j_call: TRBJ2-6; cdr3_aa: CASSSRGGSGANVLTF; cdr3_nt: TGTGCCAGCAGCTCCAGGGGGGGCTCTGGGGCCAACGTCCTGACTTTC
d_call: -; v_call: TRBV6-5; clone_size: few; j_call: TRBJ1-2; cdr3_aa: CASSYPGTAGYTF; cdr3_nt: TGTGCCAGCAGTTACCCCGGGACGGCGGGCTACACCTTC
d_call: -; v_call: TRBV6-5; clone_size: once; j_call: TRBJ2-7; cdr3_aa: CASSYSRGGQGYEQYF; cdr3_nt: TGTGCCAGCAGTTATAGTAGAGGGGGTCAGGGCTACGAGCAGTACTTC
d_call: -; v_call: TRBV28; clone_size: -; j_call: TRBJ1-5; cdr3_aa: CASSLGGGGNQPQHF; cdr3_nt: TGTGCCAGCAGTTTAGGGGGAGGCGGCAATCAGCCCCAGCATTTT
d_call: -; v_call: TRBV2; clone_size: few; j_call: TRBJ1-5; cdr3_aa: CASSEARQGSQHF; cdr3_nt: TGTGCCAGCAGTGAAGCGCGGCAAGGGTCCCAGCATTTT
d_call: -; v_call: TRBV5-1; clone_size: -; j_call: TRBJ2-2; cdr3_aa: CASSLGQTGELFF; cdr3_nt: TGCGCCAGCAGCTTGGGTCAAACCGGGGAGCTGTTTTTT
d_call: TRBD2; v_call: TRBV7-9; clone_size: few; j_call: TRBJ2-2; cdr3_aa: CASRTGTSRNTGELFF; cdr3_nt: TGTGCCAGCAGAACCGGGACTAGCAGAAACACCGGGGAGCTGTTTTTT
d_call: TRBD1; v_call: TRBV12-5; clone_size: once; j_call: TRBJ1-5; cdr3_aa: CASGSQARGAEGSNQPQHF; cdr3_nt: TGTGCTAGTGGTTCGCAAGCCAGGGGGGCCGAGGGGAGCAATCAGCCCCAGCATTTT
d_call: -; v_call: TRBV5-4; clone_size: -; j_call: TRBJ2-7; cdr3_aa: CASSSSGVFDEQYF; cdr3_nt: TGTGCCAGCAGCTCATCAGGGGTGTTCGACGAGCAGTACTTC
d_call: -; v_call: TRBV18; clone_size: -; j_call: TRBJ2-7; cdr3_aa: CASSTTESYEQYF; cdr3_nt: TGTGCCAGCTCAACGACAGAATCCTACGAGCAGTACTTC
d_call: TRBD2; v_call: TRBV10-3; clone_size: -; j_call: TRBJ2-7; cdr3_aa: CAISETSGRTYEQYF; cdr3_nt: TGTGCCATCAGTGAGACTAGCGGGAGGACCTACGAGCAGTACTTC
d_call: TRBD1; v_call: TRBV5-1; clone_size: -; j_call: TRBJ2-7; cdr3_aa: CASSTDRVLDEQYF; cdr3_nt: TGCGCCAGCAGCACGGACAGGGTCCTGGACGAGCAGTACTTC
d_call: -; v_call: TRBV7-7; clone_size: -; j_call: TRBJ2-2; cdr3_aa: CASSPEWNTGELFF; cdr3_nt: TGTGCCAGCAGCCCTGAATGGAACACCGGGGAGCTGTTTTTT
d_call: -; v_call: TRBV5-1; clone_size: -; j_call: TRBJ1-1; cdr3_aa: CASSSFDGAVNTKAFF; cdr3_nt: TGCGCCAGCAGCTCCTTTGATGGGGCAGTGAACACTAAAGCTTTCTTT
d_call: TRBD2; v_call: TRBV18; clone_size: -; j_call: TRBJ2-3; cdr3_aa: CASSTLAGGPSDTQYF; cdr3_nt: TGTGCCAGCTCAACCCTAGCGGGAGGGCCCTCAGATACGCAGTATTTT
d_call: -; v_call: TRBV20-1; clone_size: few; j_call: TRBJ2-5; cdr3_aa: CSARDLETQYF; cdr3_nt: TGCAGTGCTAGAGATCTGGAGACCCAGTACTTC
d_call: TRBD2; v_call: TRBV7-6; clone_size: -; j_call: TRBJ2-1; cdr3_aa: CASSFSGSPYNEQFF; cdr3_nt: TGTGCCAGCAGCTTCAGCGGGAGCCCCTACAATGAGCAGTTCTTC
d_call: TRBD2; v_call: TRBV5-6; clone_size: -; j_call: TRBJ2-1; cdr3_aa: CASSPGTSGRGNEQFF; cdr3_nt: TGTGCCAGCAGCCCAGGGACTAGCGGGAGGGGGAATGAGCAGTTCTTC
d_call: -; v_call: TRBV18; clone_size: -; j_call: TRBJ2-7; cdr3_aa: CASSRTADEQYF; cdr3_nt: TGTGCCAGCTCACGGACGGCCGACGAGCAGTACTTC
d_call: -; v_call: TRBV5-1; clone_size: -; j_call: TRBJ1-1; cdr3_aa: CAGSLASGAVTEAFF; cdr3_nt: TGCGCCGGCAGCTTGGCCTCAGGGGCGGTCACTGAAGCTTTCTTT
d_call: TRBD2; v_call: TRBV12-5; clone_size: -; j_call: TRBJ2-1; cdr3_aa: CASGQGLVFDEQFF; cdr3_nt: TGTGCTAGTGGTCAAGGACTAGTCTTCGATGAGCAGTTCTTC
d_call: TRBD1; v_call: TRBV30; clone_size: -; j_call: TRBJ2-6; cdr3_aa: CAWERDRAGANVLTF; cdr3_nt: TGTGCCTGGGAAAGGGACAGGGCTGGGGCCAACGTCCTGACTTTC
d_call: TRBD1; v_call: TRBV6-5; clone_size: -; j_call: TRBJ2-5; cdr3_aa: CASSQGTGETQYF; cdr3_nt: TGTGCCAGCAGTCAAGGGACAGGGGAGACCCAGTACTTC
d_call: -; v_call: TRBV7-3; clone_size: few; j_call: TRBJ2-6; cdr3_aa: CASSSSGAGANVLTF; cdr3_nt: TGTGCCAGCAGCTCCTCGGGAGCTGGGGCCAACGTCCTGACTTTC
d_call: -; v_call: TRBV20-1; clone_size: few; j_call: TRBJ1-1; cdr3_aa: CSARDPRLAFF; cdr3_nt: TGCAGTGCTAGAGATCCCCGACTAGCTTTCTTT
d_call: -; v_call: TRBV10-3; clone_size: -; j_call: TRBJ2-7; cdr3_aa: CAISESASDTYEQYF; cdr3_nt: TGTGCCATCAGTGAGTCGGCTAGCGATACCTACGAGCAGTACTTC
d_call: -; v_call: TRBV6-5; clone_size: once; j_call: TRBJ1-5; cdr3_aa: CASSYSRSSNQPQHF; cdr3_nt: TGTGCCAGCAGTTATAGTCGTTCTAGCAATCAGCCCCAGCATTTT
d_call: TRBD1; v_call: TRBV11-1; clone_size: -; j_call: TRBJ1-5; cdr3_aa: CASSLDRGNQPQHF; cdr3_nt: TGTGCCAGCAGCCTCGACAGGGGAAATCAGCCCCAGCATTTT
d_call: TRBD1; v_call: TRBV19; clone_size: -; j_call: TRBJ2-5; cdr3_aa: CASSNTGGRQETQYF; cdr3_nt: TGTGCCAGTAGTAACACAGGGGGAAGACAAGAGACCCAGTACTTC
d_call: TRBD1; v_call: TRBV9; clone_size: -; j_call: TRBJ2-5; cdr3_aa: CASSRWTGEETQYF; cdr3_nt: TGTGCCAGCAGCCGCTGGACAGGGGAAGAGACCCAGTACTTC
d_call: TRBD1; v_call: TRBV9; clone_size: -; j_call: TRBJ2-1; cdr3_aa: CASSADRAADNEQFF; cdr3_nt: TGTGCCAGCAGCGCCGACAGGGCGGCAGACAATGAGCAGTTCTTC
d_call: -; v_call: TRBV7-2; clone_size: -; j_call: TRBJ2-7; cdr3_aa: CASSATPGDSYEQYF; cdr3_nt: TGTGCCAGCAGCGCCACCCCGGGGGACTCCTACGAGCAGTACTTC
d_call: TRBD1; v_call: TRBV28; clone_size: few; j_call: TRBJ1-3; cdr3_aa: CASSRQGVPLSLSGNTIYF; cdr3_nt: TGTGCCAGCAGTCGACAGGGGGTCCCACTCTCTCTCTCTGGAAACACCATATATTTT
d_call: -; v_call: TRBV28; clone_size: few; j_call: TRBJ2-6; cdr3_aa: CASSFTGGGTNVLTF; cdr3_nt: TGTGCCAGCAGTTTTACGGGTGGAGGTACTAACGTCCTGACTTTC
d_call: -; v_call: TRBV7-3; clone_size: -; j_call: TRBJ2-2; cdr3_aa: CASSLRREYITGELFF; cdr3_nt: TGTGCCAGCAGCTTAAGACGGGAGTACATCACCGGGGAGCTGTTTTTT
d_call: -; v_call: TRBV5-3; clone_size: -; j_call: TRBJ2-3; cdr3_aa: CARSGRRAGTDTQYF; cdr3_nt: TGTGCCAGAAGCGGGCGTAGGGCGGGCACAGATACGCAGTATTTT
d_call: TRBD2; v_call: TRBV7-3; clone_size: many; j_call: TRBJ2-1; cdr3_aa: CASSRWAAGVSYNEQFF; cdr3_nt: TGTGCCAGCAGCCGATGGGCGGCGGGAGTCTCCTACAATGAGCAGTTCTTC
d_call: TRBD1; v_call: TRBV5-1; clone_size: -; j_call: TRBJ1-4; cdr3_aa: CASSQQGGEKLFF; cdr3_nt: TGCGCCAGCAGTCAGCAGGGGGGTGAAAAACTGTTTTTT
d_call: -; v_call: TRBV7-2; clone_size: -; j_call: TRBJ2-1; cdr3_aa: CASSLVLGGSYNEQFF; cdr3_nt: TGTGCCAGCAGCTTAGTTCTTGGGGGATCCTACAATGAGCAGTTCTTC
d_call: -; v_call: TRBV28; clone_size: -; j_call: TRBJ1-4; cdr3_aa: CASSLSRGVNEKLFF; cdr3_nt: TGTGCCAGCAGTTTATCGCGGGGTGTCAATGAAAAACTGTTTTTT
d_call: TRBD2; v_call: TRBV5-1; clone_size: -; j_call: TRBJ2-1; cdr3_aa: CASSLGLGNEQFF; cdr3_nt: TGCGCCAGCAGCCTAGGACTAGGCAATGAGCAGTTCTTC
d_call: -; v_call: TRBV10-3; clone_size: many; j_call: TRBJ1-5; cdr3_aa: CAISDQGNQPQHF; cdr3_nt: TGTGCCATCAGTGACCAGGGCAATCAGCCCCAGCATTTT